Following are 23 T cell receptor beta chains from one sample sequenced in a study of blood T cell dynamics during melanoma immunotherapy. TCRdb keeps only in-frame clones here, not all; method: immunoSEQ multiplex PCR. The profile shows 20,000 to 30,000 clones, roughly nine tenths of them singletons. Time point defined: pre-treatment baseline. The source material was blood, sampled from a patient treated with checkpoint blockade. The origin of the receptors is a human donor with melanoma.

The chain couples TRBV6-6 to TRBJ1-2; D might be TRBD1 (5 bases). CDR1 and CDR2 from the germline V gene are MNHNY and SVGAGI (reference sequence). V lost 7 bases and J 7 bases, leaving 10 bases between the germline ends. The CDR3 length is 11 residues. The CDR3 region is CASTHGAGYTF. DNA for the CDR3: TGTGCCAGCACTCATGGGGCTGGCTACACCTTC.

Only a few counts were recorded for this clone. This chain uses TRBV2 with TRBJ2-7; possibly TRBD2 for D (6 bases). The CDR3 has 14 residues. The germline CDR1 and CDR2 sequences are SNHLY and FYNNEI. Trimming pared 7 bases from V and 0 bases from J, leaving 13 bases between. CDR3 protein: CASKTQGGSYEQYF. The CDR3 DNA sequence: TGTGCCAGCAAGACCCAGGGAGGCTCCTACGAGCAGTACTTC.

This chain connects TRBV14 to TRBJ2-1; TRBD1 is a possible D gene (5 bases). Trimming stripped 4 bases from V and 6 bases from J, with 16 bases between. Germline V lookup: CDR1 SGHDN, CDR2 FVKESK. The CDR3 is made up of 15 amino acids. CDR3 region: CASSPRQTPFNEQFF. The CDR3, as DNA: TGTGCCAGCAGCCCCCGACAGACCCCGTTCAATGAGCAGTTCTTC. Supplemented by reference TRBV14 and TRBJ2-1, the full variable domain reads EAGVTQFPSHSVIEKGQTVTLRCDPISGHDNLYWYRRVMGKEIKFLLHFVKESKQDESGMPNNRFLAERTGGTYSTLKVQPAELEDSGVYFCASSPRQTPFNEQFFGPGTRLTVL.

The chain employs TRBV6-6 and TRBJ1-4; a possible D gene is TRBD1 (6 bases). The CDR3 is made up of 14 amino acids. Deletions cut 6 bases from V and 8 bases from J, with 16 bases between. Germline assignment: CDR1 MNHNY and CDR2 SVGAGI (reference sequence). The CDR3 protein is CASRKSQGHEKLFF. CDR3 nucleotides: TGTGCCAGCAGGAAGTCACAGGGCCACGAAAAACTGTTTTTT.

The chain couples TRBV28 to TRBJ2-7, with a possible D match to TRBD2 (5 bases). This CDR3 is built from 14 residues. Germline V CDR1 and CDR2: MDHEN, SYDVKM. V gave up 6 bases and J gave up 1 base, with 13 bases separating them. The CDR3 here is CASREVVGSYEQYF. CDR3 in DNA: TGTGCCAGCAGGGAGGTGGTGGGATCCTACGAGCAGTACTTC. The variable domain in full, with the rest retrieved from reference TRBV28 and TRBJ2-7, is DVKVTQSSRYLVKRTGEKVFLECVQDMDHENMFWYRQDPGLGLRLIYFSYDVKMKEKGDIPEGYSVSREKKERFSLILESASTNQTSMYLCASREVVGSYEQYFGPGTRLTVT.

Worth noting for this clone: One junction end disagrees with the germline gene, perhaps due to a read error. The rearrangement joins TRBV5-8 to TRBJ1-5; D uncertain. The CDR3 runs 9 residues. Germline V gene lookup returns CDR1 SGHTS and CDR2 YDEGEE. DNA of the CDR3: TGTGCCAGCAGCTTTGTAAGGCCTTTT. Translation gives CASSFVRPF. Using reference TRBV5-8 and TRBJ1-5 for the parts outside the CDR3, the full variable domain is EAGVTQSPTHLIKTRGQQATLRCSPISGHTSVYWYQQALGLGLQFLLWYDEGEERNRGNFPPRFSGRQFPNYSSELNVNALELEDSALYLCASSFVRPFGDGTRLSIL.

In DNA form, the CDR3 reads TGTGCCAGTAGTCACTACAGGACGGCGCTGAACACCATATATTTT. It is translated as CASSHYRTALNTIYF. This rearrangement joins TRBV19 to TRBJ1-3, with a possible D match to TRBD1 (5 bases). The germline CDR1 and CDR2 sequences are LNHDA and SQIVND (reference sequence). The CDR3 consists of 15 residues. The ends were cut back, 5 bases at V and 7 bases at J, with 18 bases in the middle. Variable domain in full (rest from reference TRBV19 and TRBJ1-3): DGGITQSPKYLFRKEGQNVTLSCEQNLNHDAMYWYRQDPGQGLRLIYYSQIVNDFQKGDIAEGYSVSREKKESFPLTVTSAQKNPTAFYLCASSHYRTALNTIYFGEGSWLTVV.

V and J are TRBV6-6 and TRBJ1-3; no reliable D call. The CDR3 consists of 13 residues. V lost 6 bases and J lost 0, with 6 bases in between. CDR1 and CDR2 (germline): MNHNY, SVGAGI (reference sequence). The CDR3 loop reads CASSPISGNTIYF. CDR3 coding DNA: TGTGCCAGCAGCCCAATCTCTGGAAACACCATATATTTT.

The V and J genes are TRBV28 and TRBJ2-2; TRBD1 agrees at 8 bases. J was trimmed by 6 bases and V by 6 bases; bases with no gene match: 6. The germline V gene has CDR1 MDHEN and CDR2 SYDVKM. CDR3 length equals 14 residues. CDR3 in DNA: TGTGCCAGCAGAATGGACAGGGCGGCCGGGGAGCTGTTTTTT. This translates into CASRMDRAAGELFF.

The chain employs TRBV29-1 and TRBJ1-5; TRBD1 matches 7 bases. The CDR3 is made up of 15 amino acids. With 7 bases clipped from V and 1 base from J, the junction kept 10 bases outside the gene matches. Germline CDR1 SQVTM, CDR2 ANQGSEA. CDR3 protein: CSDTGTANSNQPQHF. The CDR3, as DNA: TGCAGCGACACCGGGACAGCAAACAGCAATCAGCCCCAGCATTTT.

The CDR3: CASSVTSGSADTQYF. The CDR3, as DNA: TGTGCCAGCAGTGTAACTAGCGGGAGTGCAGATACGCAGTATTTT. The chain employs TRBV6-4 and TRBJ2-3; the match to TRBD2 covers 11 bases. Germline CDR1 reads MRHNA; CDR2 reads SNTAGT. There are 15 residues in the CDR3. V dropped 4 bases and J dropped 4; count of bases not matched to a gene: 4.

The chain uses TRBV1 and TRBJ2-5; the table gives TRBD2 as D, unverified against the DNA. Near its end, the DNA agrees better with TRBJ2-7, so the J call may be wrong. TRBV1 is assigned pseudogene status. The CDR3 contains 16 residues. The CDR3 reads CTSSQQTSGKSDEQYF. DNA for the CDR3: TGCACCAGCAGCCAGCAGACTAGCGGAAAGTCGGACGAGCAGTACTTC.

This clone was found a few times. The gene calls are TRBV15 and TRBJ1-1, with a weak D call TRBD1 (5 bases). This CDR3 spans 14 amino acids. Germline V gene lookup returns CDR1 LNHNV and CDR2 YYDKDF (reference sequence). Deletions cut 1 base from V and 1 base from J, with 7 bases between. CDR3 in DNA: TGTGCCACCAGCAGAGGACAGACGAACACTGAAGCTTTCTTT. Amino acid sequence: CATSRGQTNTEAFF.

V is TRBV5-1 and J is TRBJ1-1, with D perhaps TRBD1 (5 bases). The V gene's germline CDR1 is SGHRS and CDR2 YFSETQ. Trimming removed 0 bases from V and 4 bases from J, with 13 bases in between. CDR3 length: 15 amino acids. CDR3 coding DNA: TGCGCCAGCAGCTTGGAGGGGTCCTTGAGCACTGAAGCTTTCTTT. This gives the protein CASSLEGSLSTEAFF.

V and J are TRBV7-9 and TRBJ2-3; weak D call: TRBD2 (6 bases). Germline loops: CDR1 SEHNR, CDR2 FQNEAQ (reference sequence). V was pared by 5 bases and J by 2 bases, with 14 bases between. The CDR3 is made up of 15 amino acids. CDR3 in amino acids: CASSHGTLSTDTQYF. The CDR3 DNA is TGTGCCAGCAGCCACGGGACTCTCTCCACAGATACGCAGTATTTT.

The chain employs TRBV5-1 and TRBJ1-2; the D is unclear. Germline values: CDR1 SGHRS, CDR2 YFSETQ. This CDR3 spans 12 amino acids. Between the trimmed V and J ends, which lost 4 bases and 8 bases, there was a span of 12 bases. DNA for the CDR3: TGCGCCAGCAGCCTCGGTCGGGGAGGCTACACCTTC. It yields the protein CASSLGRGGYTF.

V is TRBV6-1 and J is TRBJ1-2; 8 nucleotides match TRBD1. The ends lost 6 bases at V and 7 bases at J; junction bases unmatched: 10. CDR3 size: 14 residues. Germline V gene lookup returns CDR1 MNHNS and CDR2 SASEGT. CDR3 bases: TGTGCCAGCAGCCTGGACAGGGCGTCAGGTGGCTACACCTTC. Translation gives CASSLDRASGGYTF.

This sequence joins TRBV12-5 and TRBJ2-5; a possible D gene is TRBD1 (6 bases). The CDR3 runs to 15 residues. Germline values: CDR1 LGHNT, CDR2 FRNRAP. Trimming took 3 bases from V and 5 from J, leaving 16 bases between them. CDR3 in amino acids: CASGFRQVWGETQYF. The CDR3, as DNA: TGTGCTAGTGGTTTCCGACAGGTCTGGGGGGAGACCCAGTACTTC.

The chain employs TRBV5-5 and TRBJ1-4, with D possibly TRBD1 on 5 matching bases. Trimming cost V 1 base and J 4 bases, with 17 bases left between them. CDR1 and CDR2 (germline): SGHKS, YYEKEE (reference sequence). This CDR3 contains 17 residues. CDR3 region: CASSLSGSKGINEKLFF. The CDR3 nucleotides are TGTGCCAGCAGCTTGAGTGGGAGTAAGGGGATTAATGAAAAACTGTTTTTT.

The V call is TRBV28, the J call TRBJ2-5; 8 bases align to TRBD1. The ends lost 6 bases at V and 2 bases at J; junction bases unmatched: 8. Germline CDR1 and CDR2: MDHEN and SYDVKM. The length of the CDR3 is 15 residues. Here the CDR3 DNA reads TGTGCCAGCAGCATCCCGACAGGGGCACAAGAGACCCAGTACTTC. Protein: CASSIPTGAQETQYF. Based on the CDR3 plus reference TRBV28 and TRBJ2-5, the full variable domain is DVKVTQSSRYLVKRTGEKVFLECVQDMDHENMFWYRQDPGLGLRLIYFSYDVKMKEKGDIPEGYSVSREKKERFSLILESASTNQTSMYLCASSIPTGAQETQYFGPGTRLLVL.

This rearrangement joins TRBV4-2 to TRBJ2-6; D remains unclear. The germline V and J ends were trimmed by 1 base and 0 bases, with 10 bases remaining between them. The CDR3 sequence is 17 residues long. Per germline, CDR1 LGHNA and CDR2 YNFKEQ. The CDR3 spells CASSQAGTASGANVLTF. The CDR3 DNA reads TGTGCCAGCAGCCAAGCAGGTACCGCCTCTGGGGCCAACGTCCTGACTTTC.

With respect to this clone: At one boundary the junction diverges from the germline segment, which might be a read error. The chain joins TRBV2 to TRBJ2-7, with 11 bases aligning to TRBD1. CDR1 and CDR2 from the germline V gene are SNHLY and FYNNEI. CDR3 length equals 15 residues. The CDR3 DNA reads TGTGCCAGCAGGGAAGGACAGGGGGCCTCCTACGAGCAGTACTTC. Amino acids: CASREGQGASYEQYF.

J is TRBJ2-2 and V is TRBV5-1; D perhaps matches TRBD1 (7 bases). CDR1 SGHRS and CDR2 YFSETQ come from the germline V gene. The CDR3 has 16 residues. V lost 4 bases and J 2 bases, leaving 15 bases between the germline ends. CDR3 sequence (DNA): TGCGCCAGCAGCCCCCGACAGGGAGGAAACACCGGGGAGCTGTTTTTT. Protein: CASSPRQGGNTGELFF.